This paragraph reports one T cell receptor (beta chain). Its antigen is still unknown. TCRdb reprocessed the multiplex PCR reads via MiXCR and lists one record per CDR3 protein. This table holds about 200,000 distinct CDR3 sequences, 30% to 35% found once. The sample is drawn from a study of breast tumors, draining lymph nodes, adjacent tissues. Broader study findings: Luminal-like breast cancer showed significantly greater tumor-nontumor repertoire similarity than basal-like breast cancer did.

Samples came from axillary lymph nodes draining the breast cancer. The sample consisted of axillary lymph node tissue. The source of this sequence is a female donor with breast cancer. Some clones in this sample may be carry-over from other donors' samples.

CDR3 in amino acids: CASSQEGDRGNYGYTF. The DNA of the CDR3 is TGTGCCAGCAGCCAAGAGGGGGACAGGGGTAACTATGGCTACACCTTC. The V call is TRBV3-2, the J call TRBJ1-2; no check of the table's D call, TRBD1, against the DNA was made. TRBV3-2 is a known pseudogene. CDR3 length equals 16 residues.